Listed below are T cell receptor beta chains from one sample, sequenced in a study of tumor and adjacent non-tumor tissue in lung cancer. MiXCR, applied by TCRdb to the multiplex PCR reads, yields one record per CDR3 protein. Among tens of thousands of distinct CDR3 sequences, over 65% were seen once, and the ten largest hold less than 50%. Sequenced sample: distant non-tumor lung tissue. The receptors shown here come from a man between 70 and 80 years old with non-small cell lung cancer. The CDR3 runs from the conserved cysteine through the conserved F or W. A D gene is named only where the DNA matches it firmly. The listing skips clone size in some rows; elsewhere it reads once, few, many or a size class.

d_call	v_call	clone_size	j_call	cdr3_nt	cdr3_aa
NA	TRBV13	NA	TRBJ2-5	TGTGCCAGCAGCCCCGGACAGAGGGAGACCCAGTACTTC	CASSPGQRETQYF
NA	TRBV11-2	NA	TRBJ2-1	TGTGCCAGCAACCCCGGCAATGAGCAGTTCTTC	CASNPGNEQFF
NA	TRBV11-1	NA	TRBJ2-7	TGTGCTAGCAGCTTCAGGGAAACGACCTACGAGCATTACTTC	CASSFRETTYEHYF
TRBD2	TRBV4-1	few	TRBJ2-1	TGCGCCAGCAGCCATAGATCGGGGGGGGGGCCGAATGAGCAGTTCTTC	CASSHRSGGGPNEQFF
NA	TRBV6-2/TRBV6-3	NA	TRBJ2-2	TGTGCGAGCATGGCGGGGTTGGAAAACACCGGGGAGCTGTCTTTT	CASMAGLENTGELSF
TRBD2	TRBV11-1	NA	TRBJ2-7	TGTACCAGCAGCTTAACAAGCGGGAAAGCCTACGAGCGGTACTTC	CTSSLTSGKAYERYF
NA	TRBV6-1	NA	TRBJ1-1	TGTGCCGGCGACACCGCAAGGGGAGTCACTGAAGCTTTCTTT	CAGDTARGVTEAFF
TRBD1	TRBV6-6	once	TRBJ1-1	TGTGCCAGCGATTACTCACCGGGACAGGGAGACACTGAAGCTTTCTTT	CASDYSPGQGDTEAFF
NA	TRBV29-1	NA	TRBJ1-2	TGCAGCGTCCTCCAGACGGGAGCCTATAGCTACACATTC	CSVLQTGAYSYTF
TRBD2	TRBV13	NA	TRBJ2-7	TGTGCCAGCAGCAGACCGATGGGACTAGCAGAGTATGAGCAGTACTTC	CASSRPMGLAEYEQYF
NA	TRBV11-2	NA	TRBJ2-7	TGTGCCAGCAGATCATATGTGCCGGAGCAGTACTTC	CASRSYVPEQYF